The 9 T cell receptor beta chains below come from one sample, sequenced in a study of monozygotic twins with cystic fibrosis. Method: immunoSEQ multiplex PCR; TCRdb's copy keeps in-frame clones and lacks some. Here the sample spans some 22,000 clones, about 97% being singletons. The sequenced sample was blood. Receptors were obtained from a girl aged 10-17 years with cystic fibrosis.

The genes are TRBV7-2 and TRBJ1-5, with TRBD1 identical over 10 bases. CDR1 is SGHTA, CDR2 FQGNSA, per germline. After removal of 3 bases from V and 3 bases from J, the junction contained 5 bases not matched to a gene. The CDR3 spans 16 residues. The CDR3 loop reads CASSFSGTGANQPQHF. CDR3 bases: TGTGCCAGCAGCTTTTCCGGGACAGGGGCCAATCAGCCCCAGCATTTT.

The chain links TRBV6-1 to TRBJ2-7; possible D gene TRBD2, 7 bases. CDR1 and CDR2 from the germline V gene are MNHNS and SASEGT. V was pared by 6 bases and J by 0 bases, with 12 bases between. There are 14 residues in the CDR3. The CDR3 loop reads CASSQGGDSYEQYF. For the CDR3, the DNA is TGTGCCAGCAGCCAAGGGGGGGACTCCTACGAGCAGTACTTC.

The chain couples TRBV19 to TRBJ1-5; 9 nucleotides agree with TRBD1. In germline, CDR1 is LNHDA, CDR2 SQIVND (reference sequence). The CDR3 loop spans 14 amino acids. V was clipped by 3 bases and J by 9 bases; unmatched bases: 6. CDR3 nucleotides: TGTGCCAGTAGTATGAGGACAGGGGATTGGCCCCAGCATTTT. It translates to CASSMRTGDWPQHF.

This clone was counted once. This rearrangement joins TRBV7-2 to TRBJ2-2, with unresolved D. The CDR3 is made up of 16 amino acids. Germline CDR1 SGHTA, CDR2 FQGNSA. V was trimmed by 2 bases and J by 0 bases, leaving 10 bases between them. The CDR3 here is CASSLIPLANTGELFF. CDR3 bases: TGTGCCAGCAGCTTAATTCCTCTCGCGAACACCGGGGAGCTGTTTTTT.

The chain combines TRBV7-2 with TRBJ2-3; 9 nucleotides match TRBD2. The CDR3 has 14 amino acids. V was clipped by 4 bases and J by 4 bases; unmatched bases: 3. Germline values: CDR1 SGHTA, CDR2 FQGNSA. This CDR3 is CASSSGLAADTQYF. In nucleotides, the CDR3 is TGTGCCAGCAGCTCGGGACTAGCTGCAGATACGCAGTATTTT.

J is TRBJ2-1 and V is TRBV27; TRBD2 might be the D (6 bases). The germline gives CDR1 MNHEY, CDR2 SMNVEV (reference sequence). V lost 6 bases to trimming and J lost 6 bases, with 12 bases between them. The CDR3 is made up of 13 amino acids. The CDR3 coding sequence is TGTGCCAGCAGGGGGGACTGGTCCAATGAGCAGTTCTTC. Amino acids: CASRGDWSNEQFF.

The chain couples TRBV11-2 to TRBJ2-2; TRBD1 agrees at 8 bases. The germline V gene has CDR1 SGHAT and CDR2 FQNNGV. V gave up 1 base and J gave up 7 bases; unmatched junction bases: 8. The CDR3 totals 16 residues. CDR3 region: CASSLVPGGESGELFF. CDR3 bases: TGTGCCAGCAGCTTAGTCCCAGGGGGCGAGAGCGGGGAGCTGTTTTTT.

The chain has TRBV5-4 and TRBJ2-5; TRBD2 aligns across 9 bases. The CDR3 runs 15 residues. The V and J ends lost 2 bases and 5 bases, in that order; junction bases with no gene match: 7. Per the germline V gene, CDR1 is SGHNT and CDR2 is YYREEE (reference sequence). CDR3 in amino acids: CASSLPIAGEETQYF. In nucleotides, the CDR3 is TGTGCCAGCAGCTTACCAATAGCGGGGGAGGAGACCCAGTACTTC.

V is TRBV7-2 and J is TRBJ2-1; possibly TRBD1 for D (6 bases). Trimming removed 2 bases at V and 0 bases at J, with 8 bases between. The germline V gene encodes CDR1 SGHTA and CDR2 FQGNSA. The CDR3 extends over 15 amino acids. The CDR3 spells CASSLQGSSYNEQFF. CDR3 nucleotide sequence: TGTGCCAGCAGCTTACAGGGGAGCTCCTACAATGAGCAGTTCTTC.